This T cell receptor beta chain was identified in a study of T-cell memory formation after mild COVID-19. Study at large: Clustering of TCRs was largely donor specific. Study-wide results and caveats: Cross-reactive memory appears to have joined, as suggested by some responding clones showing up in pre-infection memory. Chiefly within CM and EM were the contracting CD4+ clones; CD8+ ones were within EMRA. The second-wave clones peaking on day 37 were not confirmed as SARS-CoV-2-specific.

The CDR3 sequence is 11 residues long. Germline loops: CDR1 DFQATT, CDR2 SNEGSKA (reference sequence). The V end was cut by 6 bases, the J end by 0 bases, with 4 bases between. This clonotype has only a few counts. Its antigen is currently unknown. TCRdb redid the calling of the 5' RACE reads with MiXCR, one entry per CDR3 protein. The sample consists of fewer than 400,000 distinct CDR3 sequences, under 15% of them appearing once. This TCR was recovered from a man aged 18 to 29 who had mild COVID-19 (a few samples of this study predate the infection). Cell type and time point are not known. The rearrangement uses TRBV20-1 and TRBJ2-3, with D hard to call. The sequenced sample consisted of PBMCs or a T cell subset sorted from them (not recorded which). CDR3 nucleotides: TGCAGTGCCATCAGCACAGATACGCAGTATTTT. Protein product: CSAISTDTQYF.